This T cell receptor (beta chain) was found in a study of read filtering for tumor transcriptome and immune sequencing. There are many counts of this clonotype. Molecular barcoded adaptors covering alpha/delta and beta/gamma chains were used on roughly 370 ng RNA. TCRdb reprocessed the reads with MiXCR, giving one entry per CDR3 protein. Of 100,000 to 150,000 distinct CDR3 sequences in the sample, over 10% were seen once. Trimming stripped 6 bases from V and 0 bases from J, with 22 bases between. Germline CDR1 MNHNY, CDR2 SVGAGI (reference sequence). This CDR3 contains 18 residues. The sample comprised a population of CD138-negative cells sorted from bone marrow. The sequence came from a donor at least 40 years old with multiple myeloma. The V call is TRBV6-6, the J call TRBJ2-3; tentatively, D is TRBD2 (7 bases). The CDR3 here is CASSRWGGEGGSTDTQYF. DNA of the CDR3: TGTGCCAGCAGCCGCTGGGGAGGGGAAGGGGGTAGCACAGATACGCAGTATTTT.